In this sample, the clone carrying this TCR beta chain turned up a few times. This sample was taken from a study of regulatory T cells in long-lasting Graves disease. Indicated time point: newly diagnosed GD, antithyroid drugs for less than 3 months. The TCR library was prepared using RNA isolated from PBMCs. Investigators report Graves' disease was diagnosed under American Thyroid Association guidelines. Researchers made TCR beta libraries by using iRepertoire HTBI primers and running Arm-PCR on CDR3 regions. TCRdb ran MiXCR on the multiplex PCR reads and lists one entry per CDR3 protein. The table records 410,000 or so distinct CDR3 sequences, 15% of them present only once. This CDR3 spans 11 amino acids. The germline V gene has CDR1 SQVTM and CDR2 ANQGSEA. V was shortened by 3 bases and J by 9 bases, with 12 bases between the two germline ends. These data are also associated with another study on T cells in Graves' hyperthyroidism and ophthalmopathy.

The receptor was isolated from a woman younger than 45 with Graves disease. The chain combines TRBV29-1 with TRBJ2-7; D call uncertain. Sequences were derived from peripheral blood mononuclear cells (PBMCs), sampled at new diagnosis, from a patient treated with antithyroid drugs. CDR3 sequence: CSVENFLGQYF. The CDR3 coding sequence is TGCAGCGTTGAGAATTTCCTGGGGCAGTACTTC.